These T cell receptor beta chains were read from a single sample in a study of shared clonotypes between healthy human individuals. Sequencing used immunoSEQ multiplex PCR; TCRdb keeps in-frame clones, though not all of them. The sample lists 1.4 million to 1.5 million clones, around 97% seen once, with 0.95% to 1.5% in the top ten. Input material: naive CD4+ T cells sorted from blood. All receptors come from a young man in good health. Both conserved end residues are part of each CDR3. A D gene is named only where the DNA matches it firmly. A row's size may be missing; if present it is once, few, many or a size class.

abundance: NA
v_gene: TRBV9
d_gene: TRBD1
j_gene: TRBJ1-3
CDR3nt: TGTGCCAGCAGCGTGTCACAGGGGGCTGGAAACACCATATATTTT
CDR3aa: CASSVSQGAGNTIYF

abundance: NA
v_gene: TRBV6-1
d_gene: TRBD1
j_gene: TRBJ2-5
CDR3nt: TGTGCCAGCAGTGGTACAGGGGCGGAGACCCAGTACTTC
CDR3aa: CASSGTGAETQYF

abundance: NA
v_gene: TRBV12-5
d_gene: TRBD2
j_gene: TRBJ2-5
CDR3nt: TGTGCTAGTGGTTTCTCCGGGGAGGGGGAGACCCAGTACTTC
CDR3aa: CASGFSGEGETQYF

abundance: NA
v_gene: TRBV5-4
d_gene: TRBD2
j_gene: TRBJ2-1
CDR3nt: TGTGCCAGCAGCTTGGCCGCGACTAGCGGGAGTTTCTCCTACAATGAGCAGTTCTTC
CDR3aa: CASSLAATSGSFSYNEQFF

abundance: NA
v_gene: TRBV6-6
d_gene: TRBD2
j_gene: TRBJ2-7
CDR3nt: TGTGCCAGCAGTCCCTCGGGGGGTTACGAGCAGTACTTC
CDR3aa: CASSPSGGYEQYF

abundance: NA
v_gene: TRBV28
d_gene: NA
j_gene: TRBJ1-5
CDR3nt: TGTGCCACGGGGGGGGCAGATTTCTGGGCTATCCAGCCCCAGCATTTT
CDR3aa: CATGGADFWAIQPQHF

abundance: NA
v_gene: TRBV27
d_gene: NA
j_gene: TRBJ2-7
CDR3nt: TGTGCCAGCACGATCAGTTATAGGGGGAACTACGAGCAGTACTTC
CDR3aa: CASTISYRGNYEQYF

abundance: NA
v_gene: TRBV7-6
d_gene: NA
j_gene: TRBJ2-2
CDR3nt: TGTGCCAGCAGCTTAAAGAGGTTCTCCGGGGAGCTGTTTTTT
CDR3aa: CASSLKRFSGELFF

abundance: NA
v_gene: TRBV27
d_gene: TRBD1
j_gene: TRBJ2-7
CDR3nt: TGTGCCAGCACTAAGACCGGGACAGGGGGCTACGAGCAGTACTTC
CDR3aa: CASTKTGTGGYEQYF

abundance: NA
v_gene: TRBV18
d_gene: TRBD1
j_gene: TRBJ1-1
CDR3nt: TGTGCCAGCTCACTACAGGGGGGAGTGACTGAAGCTTTCTTT
CDR3aa: CASSLQGGVTEAFF

abundance: NA
v_gene: TRBV6-4
d_gene: TRBD2
j_gene: TRBJ2-1
CDR3nt: TGTGCCAGCAGCCATGCACTAGCGTCTCTTCCCAATGAGCAGTTCTTC
CDR3aa: CASSHALASLPNEQFF

abundance: once
v_gene: TRBV5-4
d_gene: NA
j_gene: TRBJ1-2
CDR3nt: TGTGCCAGCAGCTCACCGCGCGGTACTAACTATGGCTACACCTTC
CDR3aa: CASSSPRGTNYGYTF

abundance: NA
v_gene: TRBV5-4
d_gene: NA
j_gene: TRBJ1-2
CDR3nt: TGTGCCAGCAGGAGGAATGTGGGGGCAGGCTTCACCTTC
CDR3aa: CASRRNVGAGFTF

abundance: NA
v_gene: TRBV30
d_gene: TRBD2
j_gene: TRBJ2-3
CDR3nt: TGTGCCTGGAGTAGGGCTAGCGGGAGCCGGGCAGATACGCAGTATTTT
CDR3aa: CAWSRASGSRADTQYF

abundance: NA
v_gene: TRBV7-9
d_gene: NA
j_gene: TRBJ1-3
CDR3nt: TGTGCCAGCAGCTTAGCAGGGATCTCTGGAAACACCATATATTTT
CDR3aa: CASSLAGISGNTIYF

abundance: NA
v_gene: TRBV5-4
d_gene: NA
j_gene: TRBJ2-5
CDR3nt: TGTGCCAGCAGCCCGTTGGGACCCCAAGAGACCCAGTACTTC
CDR3aa: CASSPLGPQETQYF

abundance: once
v_gene: TRBV11-2
d_gene: NA
j_gene: TRBJ2-1
CDR3nt: TGTGCCAGCAGCTTAGTCGTGGGTTCTGGCAATGAGCAGTTCTTC
CDR3aa: CASSLVVGSGNEQFF

abundance: NA
v_gene: TRBV11-2
d_gene: TRBD1
j_gene: TRBJ2-1
CDR3nt: TGTGCCAGCAGCTTAGGGACAGGGCCCTACAATGAGCAGTTCTTC
CDR3aa: CASSLGTGPYNEQFF

abundance: NA
v_gene: TRBV9
d_gene: TRBD2
j_gene: TRBJ2-3
CDR3nt: TGTGCCAGCAGCGGGAGCGGGAGGAGCACAGATACGCAGTATTTT
CDR3aa: CASSGSGRSTDTQYF

abundance: NA
v_gene: TRBV7-9
d_gene: NA
j_gene: TRBJ2-3
CDR3nt: TGTGCCAGCAGCTTATTCGAAGAGAATACGCAGTATTTT
CDR3aa: CASSLFEENTQYF

abundance: once
v_gene: TRBV6-1
d_gene: TRBD1
j_gene: TRBJ1-4
CDR3nt: TGTGCCAGTGCGGCTTTACAGGGGTTTCGGGAAAAACTGTTTTTT
CDR3aa: CASAALQGFREKLFF

abundance: NA
v_gene: TRBV29-1
d_gene: NA
j_gene: TRBJ2-5
CDR3nt: TGCAGCGTTGAACTACAACAGGGATCAGAGACCCAGTACTTC
CDR3aa: CSVELQQGSETQYF

abundance: NA
v_gene: TRBV28
d_gene: TRBD1
j_gene: TRBJ1-2
CDR3nt: TGTGCCAGCAGTCAACCGAACCCCCACAGGGGCGGGGGTGGCTACACCTTC
CDR3aa: CASSQPNPHRGGGGYTF

abundance: NA
v_gene: TRBV18
d_gene: NA
j_gene: TRBJ2-1
CDR3nt: TGTGCCAGCTCACCACCCGGCGCGGGGAAAAACAATGAGCAGTTCTTC
CDR3aa: CASSPPGAGKNNEQFF

abundance: NA
v_gene: TRBV7-1
d_gene: TRBD1
j_gene: TRBJ2-5
CDR3nt: TGTGCCAGCAGCTTAGCAGGGGGCGAGTTGGAGACCCAGTACTTC
CDR3aa: CASSLAGGELETQYF

abundance: NA
v_gene: TRBV5-1
d_gene: TRBD2
j_gene: TRBJ2-1
CDR3nt: TGCGCCAGCAGCTTGAGGCTAGCGGGAGGAGGGGAGCAGTTCTTC
CDR3aa: CASSLRLAGGGEQFF

abundance: NA
v_gene: TRBV6-1
d_gene: NA
j_gene: TRBJ2-3
CDR3nt: TGTGCCAGCAGTGAAAGGGCAGGGGTTCACACAGATACGCAGTATTTT
CDR3aa: CASSERAGVHTDTQYF

abundance: NA
v_gene: TRBV18
d_gene: NA
j_gene: TRBJ1-1
CDR3nt: TGTGCCAGCTCACCGCTAGGGGGAGTGCTGGCGGACACTGAAGCTTTCTTT
CDR3aa: CASSPLGGVLADTEAFF

abundance: NA
v_gene: TRBV28
d_gene: TRBD2
j_gene: TRBJ2-2
CDR3nt: TGTGCCAGCAGTTCCCCCCAAGCGGGAGTTAGTGCCGGGGAGCTGTTTTTT
CDR3aa: CASSSPQAGVSAGELFF

abundance: NA
v_gene: TRBV12-1
d_gene: NA
j_gene: TRBJ2-3
CDR3nt: TGTGCCAGCACCTCGCCGGGGGGCCCCTATAGCACAGATACGCAGTATTTT
CDR3aa: CASTSPGGPYSTDTQYF

abundance: once
v_gene: TRBV2
d_gene: NA
j_gene: TRBJ2-1
CDR3nt: TGTGCCAGCAGAATTGGGGGGAGACAGTACAATGAGCAGTTCTTC
CDR3aa: CASRIGGRQYNEQFF

abundance: NA
v_gene: TRBV5-1
d_gene: NA
j_gene: TRBJ2-5
CDR3nt: TGCGCCAGCAGCTTACAAGGCCAAGAGACCCAGTACTTC
CDR3aa: CASSLQGQETQYF

abundance: NA
v_gene: TRBV5-1
d_gene: TRBD2
j_gene: TRBJ2-3
CDR3nt: TGCGCCAGCAGCATACTAGCGGGAGTGGATACGCAGTATTTT
CDR3aa: CASSILAGVDTQYF

abundance: NA
v_gene: TRBV30
d_gene: NA
j_gene: TRBJ2-5
CDR3nt: TGTGCCTGGAGTGCCCCCAGGGAAACACAAGAGACCCAGTACTTC
CDR3aa: CAWSAPRETQETQYF

abundance: NA
v_gene: TRBV19
d_gene: NA
j_gene: TRBJ1-5
CDR3nt: TGTGCCAGTAGACCCTATGGAGGGGATCGAACCCTACCCCAGCATTTT
CDR3aa: CASRPYGGDRTLPQHF

abundance: NA
v_gene: TRBV18
d_gene: NA
j_gene: TRBJ2-7
CDR3nt: TGTGCCAGCTCATCCAACCTAGGGAGCCTGTACGAGCAGTACTTC
CDR3aa: CASSSNLGSLYEQYF

abundance: NA
v_gene: TRBV11-2
d_gene: NA
j_gene: TRBJ2-7
CDR3nt: TGTGCCAGCAGCTACCATACCCGGGCGGGGAGGCACTCCTACGAGCAGTACTTC
CDR3aa: CASSYHTRAGRHSYEQYF

abundance: NA
v_gene: TRBV5-1
d_gene: NA
j_gene: TRBJ2-1
CDR3nt: TGCGCCAGCAGCTTGTCTTCCAGCGGGTCCTACAATGAGCAGTTCTTC
CDR3aa: CASSLSSSGSYNEQFF

abundance: NA
v_gene: TRBV5-1
d_gene: NA
j_gene: TRBJ1-2
CDR3nt: TGCGCCAGCAGCCTCAACTCGGATGGCTACACCTTC
CDR3aa: CASSLNSDGYTF

abundance: NA
v_gene: TRBV19
d_gene: NA
j_gene: TRBJ1-2
CDR3nt: TGTGCCAGTAGTATGGGGAGTAACTATGGCTACACCTTC
CDR3aa: CASSMGSNYGYTF

abundance: NA
v_gene: TRBV6-6
d_gene: NA
j_gene: TRBJ1-3
CDR3nt: TGTGCCAGCAGTTACCCAGGGACCGAAGGAAACACCATATATTTT
CDR3aa: CASSYPGTEGNTIYF

abundance: NA
v_gene: TRBV12-5
d_gene: NA
j_gene: TRBJ2-6
CDR3nt: TGTGCTAGTGGTTCAGGGGATACCGGGGCCAACGTCCTGACTTTC
CDR3aa: CASGSGDTGANVLTF

abundance: NA
v_gene: TRBV5-1
d_gene: TRBD2
j_gene: TRBJ2-2
CDR3nt: TGCGCCAGCAGCTTGGATCCGAGAGTAGCGGGATGGGCGCCGAACACCGGGGAGCTGTTTTTT
CDR3aa: CASSLDPRVAGWAPNTGELFF

abundance: NA
v_gene: TRBV19
d_gene: TRBD1
j_gene: TRBJ2-7
CDR3nt: TGTGCCAGTAGTATAGATCCGGGACAGGGCTTCGAGCAGTACTTC
CDR3aa: CASSIDPGQGFEQYF

abundance: NA
v_gene: TRBV7-9
d_gene: TRBD1
j_gene: TRBJ2-7
CDR3nt: TGTGCCAGCAGCGCGCGACAGGGATCCTACGAGCAGTACTTC
CDR3aa: CASSARQGSYEQYF

abundance: NA
v_gene: TRBV28
d_gene: NA
j_gene: TRBJ2-7
CDR3nt: TGTGCCAGCAGTTCCAGGGGTCTGAAGAGCTACGAGCAGTACTTC
CDR3aa: CASSSRGLKSYEQYF

abundance: NA
v_gene: TRBV7-2
d_gene: TRBD2
j_gene: TRBJ2-7
CDR3nt: TGTGCCAGCAGCGGATGGACTAGCGTCTCCTACGAGCAGTACTTC
CDR3aa: CASSGWTSVSYEQYF

abundance: NA
v_gene: TRBV9
d_gene: TRBD1
j_gene: TRBJ2-1
CDR3nt: TGTGCCAGCAGCGGACAGGGAGTCGATGAGCAGTTCTTC
CDR3aa: CASSGQGVDEQFF

abundance: NA
v_gene: TRBV6-5
d_gene: NA
j_gene: TRBJ2-5
CDR3nt: TGTGCCAGCAGTTTATCCGGGAAATACTACTTC
CDR3aa: CASSLSGKYYF